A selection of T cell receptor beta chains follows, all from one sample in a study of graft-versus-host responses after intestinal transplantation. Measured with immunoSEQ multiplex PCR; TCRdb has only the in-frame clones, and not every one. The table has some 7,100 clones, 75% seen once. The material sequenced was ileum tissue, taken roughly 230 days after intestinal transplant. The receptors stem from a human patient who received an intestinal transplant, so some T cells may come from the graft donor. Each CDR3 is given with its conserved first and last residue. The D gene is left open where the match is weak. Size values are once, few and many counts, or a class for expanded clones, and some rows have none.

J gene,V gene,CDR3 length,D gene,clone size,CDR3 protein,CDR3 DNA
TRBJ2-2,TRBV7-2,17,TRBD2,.,CASSSGGLAGTTGELFF,TGTGCCAGCAGCTCAGGAGGACTAGCGGGGACCACCGGGGAGCTGTTTTTT
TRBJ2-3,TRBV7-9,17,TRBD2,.,CASSFSGTSGNTDTQYF,TGTGCCAGCAGCTTTAGTGGCACTAGCGGGAACACAGATACGCAGTATTTT
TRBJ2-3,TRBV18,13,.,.,CASSTRETDTQYF,TGTGCCAGCTCGACTAGAGAAACAGATACGCAGTATTTT
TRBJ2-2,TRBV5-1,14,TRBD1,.,CASSSTGDGGELFF,TGCGCCAGCAGCTCGACAGGGGACGGCGGGGAGCTGTTTTTT
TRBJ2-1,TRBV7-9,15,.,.,CASSLSGTTYNEQFF,TGTGCCAGCAGCCTAAGCGGAACAACCTACAATGAGCAGTTCTTC
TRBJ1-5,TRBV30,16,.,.,CAWSERGRGTNQPQHF,TGTGCCTGGAGTGAACGGGGACGGGGGACGAATCAGCCCCAGCATTTT
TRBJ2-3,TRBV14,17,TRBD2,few,CASSQWGLAGVSDTQYF,TGTGCCAGCAGCCAGTGGGGACTAGCGGGAGTATCAGATACGCAGTATTTT
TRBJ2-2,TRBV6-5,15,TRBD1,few,CASSSGQTNFGELFF,TGTGCCAGCAGTTCGGGACAGACGAATTTCGGGGAGCTGTTTTTT
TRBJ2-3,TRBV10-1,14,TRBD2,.,CASSDRGDADTQYF,TGCGCCAGCAGCGACCGGGGGGATGCAGATACGCAGTATTTT
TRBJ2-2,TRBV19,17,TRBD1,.,CASSIEDRGLVIGELFF,TGTGCCAGTAGTATAGAGGACAGGGGGCTAGTTATCGGGGAGCTGTTTTTT
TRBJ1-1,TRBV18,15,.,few,CASSQEGTINTEAFF,TGTGCCAGCTCACAGGAAGGGACAATCAACACTGAAGCTTTCTTT
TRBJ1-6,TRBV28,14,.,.,CASRPGNSLSPLHF,TGTGCCAGCAGGCCGGGGAATTCTCTTTCACCCCTCCACTTT
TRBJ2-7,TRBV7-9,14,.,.,CASSLGDNYHEQYF,TGTGCCAGCAGCTTAGGGGACAACTACCACGAGCAGTACTTC
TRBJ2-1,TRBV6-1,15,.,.,CASSEEVRLYNEQFF,TGTGCCAGCAGTGAAGAGGTCAGACTCTACAATGAGCAGTTCTTC
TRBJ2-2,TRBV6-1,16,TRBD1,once,CASSDLWQGDTGELFF,TGTGCCAGCAGTGACCTTTGGCAGGGGGACACCGGGGAGCTGTTTTTT
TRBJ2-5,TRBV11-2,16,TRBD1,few,CASSLGRTGQGGTQYF,TGTGCCAGCAGCTTAGGGCGGACAGGTCAAGGCGGGACCCAGTACTTC
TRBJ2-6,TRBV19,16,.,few,CASRPYTGTGANVLTF,TGTGCCAGTAGGCCCTACACAGGGACTGGGGCCAACGTCCTGACTTTC
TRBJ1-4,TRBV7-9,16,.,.,CASSLPRTDRNEKLFF,TGTGCCAGCAGCTTACCCAGGACAGACCGTAATGAAAAACTGTTTTTT
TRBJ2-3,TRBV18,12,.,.,CASSYRTDTQYF,TGTGCCAGCTCATACAGGACAGATACGCAGTATTTT
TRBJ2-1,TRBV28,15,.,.,CASSPTGTHYNEQFF,TGTGCCAGCAGCCCTACAGGGACCCACTACAATGAGCAGTTCTTC
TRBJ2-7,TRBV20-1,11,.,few,CSVGEQGKQYF,TGCAGTGTAGGCGAGCAGGGGAAGCAGTACTTC
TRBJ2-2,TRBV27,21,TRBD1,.,CASSLLGGTGALWGHTGELFF,TGTGCCAGCAGTTTGCTGGGGGGGACAGGGGCCCTCTGGGGACACACCGGGGAGCTGTTTTTT
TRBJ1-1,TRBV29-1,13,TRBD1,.,CSVGTGGNTEAFF,TGCAGCGTTGGGACAGGGGGCAACACTGAAGCTTTCTTT
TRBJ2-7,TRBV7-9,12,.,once,CASSLALDEQYF,TGTGCCAGCAGCTTAGCACTGGACGAGCAGTACTTC
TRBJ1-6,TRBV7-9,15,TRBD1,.,CASSLARDREIPLHF,TGTGCCAGCAGCTTAGCGAGGGACAGGGAGATTCCCCTCCACTTT
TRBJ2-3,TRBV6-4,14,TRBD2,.,CASRPGGPTDTQYF,TGTGCCAGCAGACCGGGGGGTCCCACAGATACGCAGTATTTT
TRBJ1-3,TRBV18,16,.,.,CASSPLRDGSGNTIYF,TGTGCCAGCTCACCACTCCGCGATGGCTCTGGAAACACCATATATTTT
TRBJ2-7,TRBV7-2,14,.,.,CASSLVGAPDEQYF,TGTGCCAGCAGCTTAGTTGGGGCCCCTGACGAGCAGTACTTC